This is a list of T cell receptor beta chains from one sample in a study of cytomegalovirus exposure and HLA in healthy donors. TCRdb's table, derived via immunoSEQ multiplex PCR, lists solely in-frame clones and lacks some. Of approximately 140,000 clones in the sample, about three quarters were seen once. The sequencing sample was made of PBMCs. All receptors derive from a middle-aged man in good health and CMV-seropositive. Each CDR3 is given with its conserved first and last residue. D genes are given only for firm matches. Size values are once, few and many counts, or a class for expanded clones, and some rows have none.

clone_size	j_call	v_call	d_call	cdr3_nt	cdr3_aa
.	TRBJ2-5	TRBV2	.	TGTGCCAGCAGTGAGGGGGGAGCCGGGATCCTCAAAGAGACCCAGTACTTC	CASSEGGAGILKETQYF
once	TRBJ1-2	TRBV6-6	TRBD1	TGTGCCAGCAGTTACGGCGATCGGACAGGGGGTGGCTACACCTTC	CASSYGDRTGGGYTF
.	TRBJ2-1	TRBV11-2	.	TGTGCCAGCAGCTTAGGCCAGCAGGGAGGCTACAATGAGCAGTTCTTC	CASSLGQQGGYNEQFF
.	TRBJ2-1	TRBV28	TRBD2	TGTGCCAGCGGTGAACTAGCGGGAGAGGGGCAGTTCTTC	CASGELAGEGQFF
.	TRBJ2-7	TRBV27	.	TGTGCCAGCAGTCGGGGGAGCTACGAGCAGTACTTC	CASSRGSYEQYF
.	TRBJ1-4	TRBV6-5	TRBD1	TGTGCCAGCAGTTACGGTACCCCGGACAGGGACGAAAAACTGTTTTTT	CASSYGTPDRDEKLFF
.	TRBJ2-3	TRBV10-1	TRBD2	TGCGCCAGCTCGCTTTGTCGGTCGGGGGGGGGCACAGATACGCAGTATTTT	CASSLCRSGGGTDTQYF
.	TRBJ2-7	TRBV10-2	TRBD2	TGCGCCAGCAGTGGTGGGGAGGGGACCTACGAGCAGTACTTC	CASSGGEGTYEQYF
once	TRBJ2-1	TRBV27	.	TGTGCCAGCAGTCCCCAGGTTCACGCCTACAATGAGCAGTTCTTC	CASSPQVHAYNEQFF
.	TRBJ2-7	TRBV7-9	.	TGTGCCAGCAGCTTACCCGACACCTCCTTTTCCTACGAGCAGTACTTC	CASSLPDTSFSYEQYF
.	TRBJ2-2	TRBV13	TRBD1	TGTGCCAGCAGCTTACTCCAGGACAGGGTGGGCACCGGGGAGCTGTTTTTT	CASSLLQDRVGTGELFF
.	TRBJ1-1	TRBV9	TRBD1	TGTGCCAGCAGCGTAACGGGACAGGGGGAGTGGGGTAAAGCTTTCTTT	CASSVTGQGEWGKAFF
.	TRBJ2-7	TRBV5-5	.	TGTGCCAGCAGCCGACAGTCCCGAGGGGGCTACGAGCAGTACTTC	CASSRQSRGGYEQYF
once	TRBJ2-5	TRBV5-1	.	TGCGCCAGCAGCTTGGTCACAGGAGAGACGGGAGAGACCCAGTACTTC	CASSLVTGETGETQYF
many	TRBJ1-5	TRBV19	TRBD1	TGTGCCGGGCCGAGGACAGGGGTGGATCAGCCCCAGCATTTT	CAGPRTGVDQPQHF
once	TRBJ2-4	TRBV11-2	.	TGTGCCAGCAGCTCGGGACTTAAAAACATTCAGTACTTC	CASSSGLKNIQYF
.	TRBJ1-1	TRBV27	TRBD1	TGTGCCAGCAGCCTAGAAAGGGGGCGCCGGGCTTTCTTT	CASSLERGRRAFF
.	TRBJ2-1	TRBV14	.	TGTGCCAGCAGCCAAGGTCTCAGCAATGAGCAGTTCTTC	CASSQGLSNEQFF
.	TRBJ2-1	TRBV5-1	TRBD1	TGCGCCAGCAGCCCGGGACAGCTTGGGGGTGAGCAGTTCTTC	CASSPGQLGGEQFF
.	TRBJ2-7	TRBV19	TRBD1	TGTGCCAGTAGGCTCCGGGCGACAGGGGGCGGAGACGAGCAGTACTTC	CASRLRATGGGDEQYF
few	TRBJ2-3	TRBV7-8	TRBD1	TGTGCCAGCAGCTTACCGGGACAGGGGCGAGATACGCAGTATTTT	CASSLPGQGRDTQYF
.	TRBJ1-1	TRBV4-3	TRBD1	TGCGCCAGCAGCCAACAGGACAGGGGAGGCACTGAAGCTTTCTTT	CASSQQDRGGTEAFF
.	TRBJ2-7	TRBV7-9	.	TGTGCCAGCAGCCCCCGACAGGCGGTTTACGAGCAGTACTTC	CASSPRQAVYEQYF
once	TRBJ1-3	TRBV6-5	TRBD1	TGTGCCAGCAGTTTCCGGACAGGGTTGAGAAACACCATATATTTT	CASSFRTGLRNTIYF
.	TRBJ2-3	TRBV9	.	TGTGCCAGCAGCGTAGACCCGGTAGATACGCAGTATTTT	CASSVDPVDTQYF
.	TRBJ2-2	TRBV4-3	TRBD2	TGCGCCAGCAGGTCAGGGACTAGCGGGCACGGGGAGCTGTTTTTT	CASRSGTSGHGELFF
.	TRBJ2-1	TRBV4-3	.	TGCGCCAGCAGCCAAGAAGGGCTAGCCAATGAGCAGTTCTTC	CASSQEGLANEQFF
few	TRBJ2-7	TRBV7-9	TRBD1	TGTGCCAGCAGCCCACCCAAGTTCCCAGGGGGCTACGAGCAGTACTTC	CASSPPKFPGGYEQYF
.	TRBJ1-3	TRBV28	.	TGTGCCAGCAGTCCTCAGGGGACTGGAAACACCATATATTTT	CASSPQGTGNTIYF
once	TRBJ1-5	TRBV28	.	TGTGCCAGCAGTTTAGAAGGAGGGCGTAATCAGCCCCAGCATTTT	CASSLEGGRNQPQHF